This TCR beta chain was captured by sequencing in a study of low-dose radiotherapy and immunotherapy resistance in tumors. Study overall: Intravenous administration to patients comprised nivolumab at 240 mg every two weeks and ipilimumab at 1 mg/kg every six weeks. At a dose of 200 mg/m2, intravenous cyclophosphamide was given every two weeks, one day before radiation and immunotherapy. Daily oral aspirin at 300 mg began on cycle 1 day 1 and lasted four cycles.

Described time point: before trial treatment. Donors were administered nivolumab, ipilimumab, aspirin and low-dose cyclophosphamide, together with low-dose radiotherapy. Looked up from germline, CDR1 is SGHRS and CDR2 is YFSETQ. J was trimmed by 6 bases and V by 1 base; bases with no gene match: 7. The CDR3 covers 15 residues. This clonotype was seen repeatedly, ten times or more. Priming of first-strand cDNA relied on TRAV- and TRBV-specific primers (covering alpha and beta chains). It was with a constant-region primer and a V-primer adapter that TCRs were amplified over roughly 19 PCR cycles. MiXCR was run by TCRdb on the reads, yielding one entry per CDR3 protein. The sample lists fewer than 90,000 distinct CDR3 sequences; under 20% were seen once.

This chain connects TRBV5-1 to TRBJ2-1; TRBD2 aligns across 7 bases. The sample consisted of PBMCs, taken before treatment. This sequence originates from a male donor with prostate cancer. For the CDR3, the DNA is TGCGCCAGCAGCTTGTTGGGAGGGACTGGCAATGAGCAGTTCTTC. It specifies CASSLLGGTGNEQFF.